The rows below give T cell receptor beta chains drawn from one sample of a study of blood T cell repertoires in COVID-19. This table comes from immunoSEQ multiplex PCR, and its TCRdb copy is limited to in-frame clones, with some not included. The repertoire holds just over 650,000 clones, 80% to 90% seen once, with roughly 0.26% in the top ten. Sequencing input: peripheral blood. The receptors shown here come from a woman between 18 and 29 years old with acute or convalescent COVID-19. Each CDR3 is given with its conserved first and last residue. The D gene is left open where the match is weak.

>-|TRBJ1-1|TRBV19
CASSKGENTEAFF
>TRBD2|TRBJ2-5|TRBV2
CASRLGLSGLLETQYF
>-|TRBJ2-7|TRBV24-1
CATSDSSRPHFGQYF
>-|TRBJ1-2|TRBV4-1
CASSQGRGEFSYGYTF
>TRBD1|TRBJ1-6|TRBV18
CASSPPTGFRNSPLHF
>TRBD2|TRBJ2-7|TRBV27
CASSSGGGQQYF
>-|TRBJ2-3|TRBV30
CAWSLRGTDTQYF
>-|TRBJ1-5|TRBV7-4
CASTTLGGEGQPQHF
>-|TRBJ2-7|TRBV6-5
CASRAGPPKQYF
>-|TRBJ1-5|TRBV7-8
CASSPLRGNNQPQHF
>-|TRBJ2-2|TRBV7-2
CASSLELLAGELFF
>-|TRBJ1-1|TRBV5-5
CASSSETGASTEAFF
>-|TRBJ1-2|TRBV12-5
CASGLVLPSKVNYGYTF
>-|TRBJ1-2|TRBV9
CASSVARGNYGYTF
>-|TRBJ1-2|TRBV25-1
CASSEDGANYGYTF
>-|TRBJ1-5|TRBV5-8
CASRLISSNQPQHF
>-|TRBJ1-2|TRBV9
CASSARGWDGYTF
>-|TRBJ2-7|TRBV11-2
CASSLVPYEQYF
>-|TRBJ1-1|TRBV5-1
CASSTGGSNEAFF
>TRBD2|TRBJ2-1|TRBV5-4
CASERGGYNEQFF
>-|TRBJ2-7|TRBV6-6
CASSYPIPPDSNEQYF
>-|TRBJ2-7|TRBV5-1
CASSSSYEQYF
>-|TRBJ1-6|TRBV6-1
CASSEHPQNSPLHF
>-|TRBJ2-2|TRBV6-5
CASSLANTGELFF
>-|TRBJ2-5|TRBV18
CATSPRGQETQYF
>-|TRBJ1-1|TRBV4-3
CASSQDYFNTEAFF
>-|TRBJ1-4|TRBV29-1
CSVYTRLEGGLFF
>-|TRBJ1-5|TRBV19
CASSIGIGTFNQPQHF
>-|TRBJ1-5|TRBV2
CASSEAVNQPQHF
>TRBD1|TRBJ2-7|TRBV30
CAWNPDRGAYEQYF
>-|TRBJ1-1|TRBV7-2
CASSLSQGGGGEAFF
>-|TRBJ2-5|TRBV2
CASISGGRETQYF
>-|TRBJ1-6|TRBV12-3/TRBV12-4
CASSTGPGSPLHF
>TRBD1|TRBJ2-7|TRBV7-2
CASSLDPPGQGNEQYF
>-|TRBJ2-3|TRBV30
CAWSEEAGDTQYF
>TRBD1|TRBJ2-1|TRBV5-6
CASSSGTGGLTEQFF
>-|TRBJ1-5|TRBV20-1
CSASFRGGGDQPQHF
>-|TRBJ2-1|TRBV19
CASNTRPVDNEQFF